The 27 T cell receptor beta chains presented below share a single source sample, sequenced in a study of T cell clonality in common variable immunodeficiency. TCRdb keeps only in-frame clones here, not all; method: immunoSEQ multiplex PCR. The counts give about 52,000 clones, none of them seen only once; about 1.7% is held by the top ten. Sequenced sample: peripheral blood mononuclear cells. These receptors were obtained from a person aged 18 to 75 in good health.

Comment on this clone: The CDR3 is cut off 3 residues early in the read; its end comes from the germline J gene. The chain has TRBV7-8 and TRBJ2-1; D may be TRBD1 (5 bases). Germline V CDR1 and CDR2: SGHVS, FQNEAQ. The length of the CDR3 is 13 residues. Trimming pared 5 bases from V and 5 bases from J, leaving 10 bases between. The CDR3 bases that were read are TGTGCCAGCAGCCCCCAGGGAAACAATGAG. This sequence encodes CASSPQGNNE. The whole CDR3 is CASSPQGNNEQFF.

This clone has a count of ten or more. The observed sequence ends 3 residues before the CDR3 terminus, with the missing tail filled in from the germline J gene. The rearrangement joins TRBV5-6 to TRBJ2-3, with 8 bases fitting TRBD1. The ends lost 1 base at V and 6 bases at J; junction bases unmatched: 7. CDR3 length: 15 amino acids. Germline values: CDR1 SGHDT, CDR2 YYEEEE. CDR3 bases read: TGTGCCAGCAGCTTGTCAGGGGGCGGGGTGGATACG. Translated, it gives CASSLSGGGVDT. From start to end, the CDR3 is CASSLSGGGVDTQYF.

This clone was detected ten times or more. The CDR3 end lies 3 residues beyond the end of the read and is filled in from the germline J gene. The gene calls are TRBV5-1 and TRBJ1-1, with no clear D. CDR1 and CDR2 from the germline V gene are SGHRS and YFSETQ. The CDR3 contains 15 residues. The V end was cut by 0 bases, the J end by 0 bases, with 9 bases between. The CDR3 bases that were read are TGCGCCAGCAGCTTGGAATACGTAGTGAACACTGAA. It yields the protein CASSLEYVVNTE. The full-length CDR3 reads as CASSLEYVVNTEAFF.

This clone was found many times. The CDR3 extends 3 residues past the end of the read, so its final part is completed from the germline J gene. The rearrangement uses TRBV7-2 and TRBJ1-4; 7 nucleotides align to TRBD1. CDR1 SGHTA and CDR2 FQGNSA come from the germline V gene. This CDR3 is 14 amino acids long. Losses at the gene ends were 3 bases for V and 8 bases for J; bases not matched to a gene: 6. Partial CDR3 DNA: TGTGCCAGCAGCTTCACAGGGGAGGGCGAAAAA. This encodes CASSFTGEGEK. The full-length CDR3 reads as CASSFTGEGEKLFF. Using reference TRBV7-2 and TRBJ1-4 for the parts outside the CDR3, the full variable domain is GAGVSQSPSNKVTEKGKDVELRCDPISGHTALYWYRQSLGQGLEFLIYFQGNSAPDKSGLPSDRFSAERTGGSVSTLTIQRTQQEDSAVYLCASSFTGEGEKLFFGSGTQLSVL.

There are many counts of this clone. Sequencing ends 3 residues short of the CDR3 end; the germline J gene provides the rest. This chain joins TRBV20-1 and TRBJ2-7; 9 bases line up with TRBD2. V shed 3 bases and J 2 bases; nucleotides not matched to a gene: 5. The germline gives CDR1 DFQATT, CDR2 SNEGSKA (reference sequence). The CDR3 extends over 14 amino acids. The covered CDR3 bases are TGCAGTGCTAGGGGGGCGGGGGGGGCCTACGAG. Protein: CSARGAGGAYE. The entire CDR3 sequence reads CSARGAGGAYEQYF.

This clone appeared many times. Read coverage stops 3 residues before the CDR3 terminus; the germline J gene supplies the remainder. V gene TRBV18 combines with J gene TRBJ1-6; no clear D gene. Trimming stripped 1 base from V and 2 bases from J, with 9 bases between. The CDR3 length is 16 residues. CDR1 is KGHSH, CDR2 LQKENI, per germline. The sequenced CDR3 bases are TGTGCCAGCTCACCACTTCCGGTTCCCTATAATTCACCC. This codes for CASSPLPVPYNSP. The full-length CDR3 reads as CASSPLPVPYNSPLHF.

A few counts support this clone. The read halts 3 residues ahead of the CDR3 end, with the missing end drawn from the germline J gene. This chain links TRBV5-1 with TRBJ2-3; 8 bases are a match to TRBD1. This CDR3 spans 17 amino acids. Losses at the gene ends were 4 bases for V and 2 bases for J; bases not matched to a gene: 12. Germline V gene lookup returns CDR1 SGHRS and CDR2 YFSETQ. CDR3 bases read: TGCGCCAGCAGCGCCCGCGACAGGGGAGAACCCACAGATACG. Encoded protein: CASSARDRGEPTDT. In full, the CDR3 is CASSARDRGEPTDTQYF.

This clone was seen at least ten times. The read terminates 3 residues before the CDR3 end, so the remaining end is supplied by the germline J gene. The rearrangement uses TRBV7-9 and TRBJ1-2, with unresolved D. The CDR3 length is 13 residues. Trimming pared 2 bases from V and 3 bases from J, leaving 7 bases between. From germline, CDR1 is SEHNR and CDR2 FQNEAQ (reference sequence). CDR3 residues: CASSLRRDYGYTF. CDR3 DNA, as far as it was read: TGTGCCAGCAGCTTAAGAAGGGACTATGGC.

This clone was recorded at least ten times. The read ends 3 residues early relative to the CDR3; the germline J gene fills the gap. The V and J genes are TRBV10-1 and TRBJ1-2; D is uncertain. V shed 2 bases and J shed 0 bases, with 7 bases lying between them. Germline V gene sequence: CDR1 WNHNN, CDR2 SYGVQD (reference sequence). This CDR3 has 14 amino acids. The CDR3 sequence is CASSEKRANYGYTF. The CDR3 bases that were read are TGCGCCAGCAGTGAGAAGCGAGCTAACTATGGC.

This clone was detected many times. The read falls 3 residues short of the CDR3 end, and the missing part is taken from the germline J gene. V is TRBV2 and J is TRBJ2-1, with 7 positions matching TRBD1. Unmatched junction bases numbered 7, after V lost 6 bases and J lost 5 bases. The CDR3 has 14 amino acids. CDR1 and CDR2 (germline): SNHLY, FYNNEI. Partial CDR3 DNA: TGTGCCAGCAGGACAGGGCCCCTCCACAATGAG. Encoded protein: CASRTGPLHNE. The full CDR3 sequence reads CASRTGPLHNEQFF.

Comment on this clone: The CDR3 goes on 3 residues after the read ends, and that part is filled in from the germline J gene. This chain joins TRBV5-1 and TRBJ1-1; D not certain. Trimming left V 2 bases short and J 0 bases short, with 5 bases between. Germline CDR1 and CDR2: SGHRS and YFSETQ. This CDR3 is built from 13 residues. CDR3: CASSFSVNTEAFF. Partial CDR3 DNA: TGCGCCAGCAGCTTTTCTGTGAACACTGAA.

This clone appeared many times. The read terminates 3 residues ahead of where the CDR3 ends, so the germline J gene completes it. The chain links TRBV29-1 to TRBJ1-2; the match to TRBD1 covers 9 bases. CDR1 is SQVTM, CDR2 ANQGSEA, per germline. V was pared by 6 bases and J by 4 bases, with 6 bases of the junction left unmatched. There are 13 residues in the CDR3. CDR3 DNA, as far as it was read: TGCAGCGTCAGACAGGGGGGCTCCTATGGC. It is translated as CSVRQGGSYG. The whole CDR3 region reads CSVRQGGSYGYTF.

This clone was observed a handful of times. The read finishes 3 residues shy of the CDR3 end, and the germline J gene is used to complete it. The chain joins TRBV6-4 to TRBJ2-7; possibly TRBD2 for D (6 bases). Trimming took off 4 bases at V and 2 bases at J, with 15 bases between the two ends. The CDR3 runs to 15 residues. Germline CDR1 and CDR2: MRHNA and SNTAGT. The CDR3 sequence is CASSAEVAATYEQYF. CDR3 bases read: TGTGCCAGCAGTGCCGAGGTAGCGGCCACCTACGAG.

To note about this clone: The read terminates 3 residues before the CDR3 end, so the remaining end is supplied by the germline J gene. At the DNA level, this CDR3 is encoded by other sequences in the same sample as well. V gene TRBV7-9 combines with J gene TRBJ1-2; D perhaps matches TRBD1 (5 bases). V dropped 5 bases and J dropped 7 bases, with 8 bases sitting between them. This CDR3 comprises 11 residues. CDR1 is SEHNR, CDR2 FQNEAQ, per germline (reference sequence). CDR3 DNA, as far as it was read: TGTGCCAGCAGCCCAGGGTTTGGC. As protein: CASSPGFG. The CDR3 as a whole reads CASSPGFGYTF. The full variable domain, in which reference TRBV7-9 and TRBJ1-2 provide the parts outside the CDR3, is DTGVSQNPRHKITKRGQNVTFRCDPISEHNRLYWYRQTLGQGPEFLTYFQNEAQLEKSRLLSDRFSAERPKGSFSTLEIQRTEQGDSAMYLCASSPGFGYTFGSGTRLTVV.

This clone was detected ten times or more. The CDR3 end is not reached by the read, which stops 3 residues before it; the germline J gene fills it in. The chain joins TRBV7-6 to TRBJ2-5; D is unresolved. CDR1 and CDR2 from the germline V gene are SGHVS and FNYEAQ. V was pared by 2 bases and J by 2 bases, with 18 bases between. The CDR3 is 17 residues long. Partial CDR3 DNA: TGTGCCAGCAGCTTAAATCAGATAAAACTGACACAAGAGACC. Its protein product is CASSLNQIKLTQET. The CDR3 in its entirety is CASSLNQIKLTQETQYF.

This clone was counted many times. The CDR3 goes on 3 residues after the read ends, and that part is filled in from the germline J gene. The chain joins TRBV12-3 or TRBV12-4 to TRBJ2-3, with unresolved D. The CDR3 is 10 amino acids. Trimming stripped 6 bases from V and 6 bases from J, with 4 bases between. CDR3 region: CASSQDTQYF. The sequenced CDR3 bases are TGTGCCAGCAGCCAGGATACG.

This clone was counted at least ten times. The sequenced fragment ends 3 residues before the CDR3 boundary, so the rest is inferred from the germline J gene. The chain links TRBV5-4 to TRBJ2-1; D remains unclear. The CDR3 totals 11 residues. From germline, CDR1 is SGHNT and CDR2 YYREEE (reference sequence). Trimming left V 3 bases short and J 8 bases short, with 6 bases between. Partial CDR3 DNA: TGTGCCAGCAGCTCTCTTTATGAG. This sequence encodes CASSSLYE. The entire CDR3 protein reads CASSSLYEQFF.

This clone was observed many times. The read terminates 3 residues ahead of where the CDR3 ends, so the germline J gene completes it. The chain employs TRBV20-1 and TRBJ2-5; a weak D match, TRBD1 (5 bases). Germline assignment: CDR1 DFQATT and CDR2 SNEGSKA (reference sequence). V shed 5 bases and J shed 0 bases, with 10 bases lying between them. CDR3 size: 13 residues. CDR3 DNA, as far as it was read: TGCAGTGCTCCCGGCAGGGACCAAGAGACC. Protein sequence: CSAPGRDQET. The whole CDR3 region reads CSAPGRDQETQYF.

This clone was recorded at least ten times. The DNA ends 3 residues before the CDR3 does, and the rest of the CDR3 is filled in from the germline J gene. The chain carries TRBV2 and TRBJ1-2; no firm D call. CDR3 length: 13 amino acids. V gave up 0 bases and J gave up 3 bases, with 5 bases separating them. The germline V gene has CDR1 SNHLY and CDR2 FYNNEI. The CDR3 loop reads CASSEAGYYGYTF. Partial CDR3 DNA: TGTGCCAGCAGTGAAGCAGGTTACTATGGC.

On this clone: The read ends 3 residues shy of where the CDR3 ends; the end is completed using the germline J gene. The chain recombines TRBV6-2 or TRBV6-3 with TRBJ1-6; 7 bases line up with TRBD1. V was clipped by 0 bases and J by 5 bases; unmatched bases: 4. Germline lookup yields CDR1 MNHEY and CDR2 SVGEGT. The CDR3 spans 16 residues. The DNA read from the CDR3 is TGTGCCAGCAGTTACTCCGCAGGGGGAGATAATTCACCC. Its translation: CASSYSAGGDNSP. The whole CDR3 reads CASSYSAGGDNSPLHF.

CDR3 bases read: TGTGCCAGTAGTATGGGCCCCGAGATT. This gives the protein CASSMGPEI. The entire CDR3 protein is CASSMGPEIAFF. V and J are TRBV19 and TRBJ1-1; D gene uncertain. The read gets to within 3 residues of the CDR3 end, and the germline J gene fills in the rest. Germline values: CDR1 LNHDA, CDR2 SQIVND (reference sequence). The CDR3 contains 12 residues.

Many counts were recorded for this clone. The read finishes 3 residues shy of the CDR3 end, and the germline J gene is used to complete it. The chain couples TRBV14 to TRBJ2-1; 8 nucleotides agree with TRBD1. This CDR3 has 13 amino acids. Germline V CDR1 and CDR2: SGHDN, FVKESK. The trim removed 4 bases at V and 9 bases at J, leaving 5 bases unmatched. The covered CDR3 bases are TGTGCCAGCAGCCGAGACAGGGGTGGTGAG. Protein product: CASSRDRGGE. In full, the CDR3 is CASSRDRGGEQFF.

As regards this clone: The read falls 3 residues short of the CDR3 end, and the missing part is taken from the germline J gene. The chain recombines TRBV2 with TRBJ2-3; maybe TRBD1 (6 bases). The CDR3 has 14 amino acids. Germline V gives CDR1 SNHLY, CDR2 FYNNEI. The CDR3 region is CASSDNRAGETQYF. CDR3 DNA, as far as it was read: TGTGCCAGCAGTGATAACAGGGCTGGGGAGACG.

This clone appeared many times. Coverage ceases 3 residues before the CDR3 finishes, and the germline J gene fills in the end. This chain uses TRBV7-9 with TRBJ1-4; a weak D match, TRBD1 (6 bases). The CDR3 length is 14 residues. Germline values: CDR1 SEHNR, CDR2 FQNEAQ (reference sequence). V was shortened by 5 bases and J by 4 bases, with 11 bases between the two germline ends. The CDR3 DNA, read in part, is TGTGCCAGCAGCCCTACAGGGATTAATGAAAAA. Residues: CASSPTGINEK. From start to end, the CDR3 is CASSPTGINEKLFF. The full variable domain, its missing parts supplied by reference TRBV7-9 and TRBJ1-4, is DTGVSQNPRHKITKRGQNVTFRCDPISEHNRLYWYRQTLGQGPEFLTYFQNEAQLEKSRLLSDRFSAERPKGSFSTLEIQRTEQGDSAMYLCASSPTGINEKLFFGSGTQLSVL.

The sample holds many counts of this clone. CDR3 DNA (partial): TGCGCCAGCAGCTTTGAGGGGACAGGGGGCGTCCAAGAGACC. Residues: CASSFEGTGGVQET. The CDR3, in full, reads CASSFEGTGGVQETQYF. V and J are TRBV5-1 and TRBJ2-5; TRBD1 agrees at 12 bases. The read terminates 3 residues before the CDR3 end, so the remaining end is supplied by the germline J gene. The CDR3 runs 17 residues. J was trimmed by 1 base and V by 2 bases; bases with no gene match: 6. Germline V gene sequence: CDR1 SGHRS, CDR2 YFSETQ.

This clone was seen at least ten times. The read terminates 3 residues ahead of where the CDR3 ends, so the germline J gene completes it. This chain connects TRBV5-4 to TRBJ2-4; 9 positions agree with TRBD1. V dropped 4 bases and J dropped 5; count of bases not matched to a gene: 1. Germline CDR1 is SGHNT and CDR2 is YYREEE (reference sequence). The CDR3 sequence is 13 residues long. The CDR3 DNA, read in part, is TGTGCCAGCAGCCGGGACAGGGAAAACATT. As protein: CASSRDRENI. The full CDR3 protein is CASSRDRENIQYF.

This clone was seen ten or more times. The read ends 3 residues shy of where the CDR3 ends; the end is completed using the germline J gene. The gene calls are TRBV6-2 or TRBV6-3 and TRBJ2-1, with D perhaps TRBD1 (5 bases). Between the trimmed V and J ends, which lost 4 bases and 7 bases, there was a span of 17 bases. CDR1 is MNHEY, CDR2 SVGEGT, per germline. This CDR3 contains 15 residues. The CDR3 region is CASSFLGSGKNEQFF. The CDR3 bases that were read are TGTGCCAGCAGTTTCCTTGGTTCAGGGAAAAATGAG.